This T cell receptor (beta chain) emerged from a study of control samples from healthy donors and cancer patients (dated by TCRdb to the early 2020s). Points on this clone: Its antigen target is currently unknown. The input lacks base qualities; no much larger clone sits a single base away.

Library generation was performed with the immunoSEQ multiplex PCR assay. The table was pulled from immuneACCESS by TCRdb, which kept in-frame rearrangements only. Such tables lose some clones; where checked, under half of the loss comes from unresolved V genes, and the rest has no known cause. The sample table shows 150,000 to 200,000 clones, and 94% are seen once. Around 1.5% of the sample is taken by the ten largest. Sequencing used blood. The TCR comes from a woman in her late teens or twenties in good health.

In nucleotide form, the sequence is TGTGCCAGCAGCTTAGGCCTCCGGACAGGAAGGGATGGCTACACCTTC. Its product reads: CASSLGLRTGRDGYTF. This chain joins TRBV13 to TRBJ1-2, and 7 junctional nucleotides match TRBD1. From the cysteine through the phenylalanine, the CDR3 covers 16 amino acids. This entry keeps only the CDR3 DNA: 48 bases, framed from base 1. The germline V end is reduced by 0 bases and the J end by 6 bases; junction bases left unmatched: 10. The germline V gene (reference sequence) gives CDR1 as PRHDT and CDR2 as FYEKMQ.